One and the same sample provided the 19 T cell receptor beta chains below, sequenced in a study of T cell responses to AZD1222 COVID-19 vaccine. Produced via immunoSEQ multiplex PCR; TCRdb's table is partial and in-frame only. The top ten clones hold 1.6% of a sample with roughly 96,000 clones, 80% to 90% of them seen once. The specimen comprised peripheral blood, sampled on day 0 of AZD1222 vaccination. Receptors originate from an adult in good health.

The chain joins TRBV12-5 to TRBJ1-5, with TRBD1 as a possible D gene (6 bases). The CDR3 length is 20 residues. Germline values: CDR1 LGHNT, CDR2 FRNRAP. Between the trimmed V and J ends, which lost 0 bases and 5 bases, there was a span of 26 bases. The DNA for the CDR3 is TGTGCTAGTGGTTTGGTACCCATACCACTGGCAGGGGTAGATTATCAGCCCCAGCATTTT. It yields the protein CASGLVPIPLAGVDYQPQHF.

This sequence joins TRBV19 and TRBJ2-2; D is undetermined. Germline CDR1 LNHDA, CDR2 SQIVND (reference sequence). The germline V and J ends were trimmed by 3 bases and 5 bases, with 10 bases remaining between them. The CDR3 is 14 amino acids. The CDR3 nucleotides read TGTGCCAGTAGTATGACACCTTATACCGGGGAGCTGTTTTTT. It codes for CASSMTPYTGELFF.

The chain is built from TRBV19 and TRBJ1-2; TRBD1 matches 8 bases. Germline V lookup: CDR1 LNHDA, CDR2 SQIVND (reference sequence). The CDR3 has 14 amino acids. J lost 4 bases, V lost 9 bases, and 10 bases had no gene match. The DNA for the CDR3 is TGTGCCAGCGGCTTCGCAGGGGGCGCCTATGGCTACACCTTC. Its protein is CASGFAGGAYGYTF.

This chain connects TRBV19 to TRBJ2-2, with TRBD1 identical over 7 bases. CDR3 size: 15 residues. J lost 2 bases, V lost 8 bases, and 8 bases had no gene match. In germline, CDR1 is LNHDA, CDR2 SQIVND (reference sequence). As DNA, the CDR3 is TGTGCCAGTGGATTAACAGGGGTCAACACCGGGGAGCTGTTTTTT. This translates into CASGLTGVNTGELFF.

This clone was found a few times. V is TRBV2 and J is TRBJ1-4; 11 nucleotides agree with TRBD1. In germline, CDR1 is SNHLY, CDR2 FYNNEI. With V trimmed by 9 bases and J by 8 bases, 2 bases remained unmatched. The CDR3 length is 12 residues. The CDR3 bases are TGTGCCAGTCGGGACAGGGGGGAAAAACTGTTTTTT. Protein sequence: CASRDRGEKLFF.

J is TRBJ2-1 and V is TRBV25-1, with D possibly called TRBD1 or TRBD2 (5 bases each). Between the trimmed V and J ends, which lost 2 bases and 5 bases, there was a span of 13 bases. Germline CDR1 and CDR2: MGHDK and SYGVNS. The CDR3 totals 15 residues. The CDR3 sequence: CASSEPGKRDNEQFF. The CDR3, as DNA: TGTGCCAGCAGTGAACCAGGGAAGAGGGACAATGAGCAGTTCTTC.

V usage is TRBV6-6 and J usage is TRBJ1-2; D unresolved. Looked up from germline, CDR1 is MNHNY and CDR2 is SVGAGI (reference sequence). The CDR3 is 14 residues long. Trimming took 0 bases from V and 8 from J, leaving 13 bases between them. The CDR3 DNA follows: TGTGCCAGCAGTTACTCGGCCGGGGATAGGGGCTACACCTTC. Translated: CASSYSAGDRGYTF.

The gene calls are TRBV3-1 (or the pseudogene TRBV3-2) and TRBJ1-2; tentative D call: TRBD1 (6 bases). CDR1 LGHDT and CDR2 YNNKEL come from the germline V gene (reference sequence). This CDR3 has 13 amino acids. Trimming cost V 4 bases and J 8 bases, with 14 bases left between them. Here the CDR3 reads CASSLIVGQGYTF. The CDR3 DNA follows: TGTGCCAGCAGCCTGATTGTAGGACAGGGCTACACCTTC.

The CDR3 protein is CASSPDSYNSPLHF. The CDR3 region has the DNA TGTGCCAGTAGTCCTGACTCCTATAATTCACCCCTCCACTTT. This chain connects TRBV19 to TRBJ1-6, with D uncertain. The V end was cut by 5 bases, the J end by 0 bases, with 5 bases between. Germline CDR1 LNHDA, CDR2 SQIVND (reference sequence). The CDR3 length is 14 residues. The full variable domain, rest sourced from reference TRBV19 and TRBJ1-6, is DGGITQSPKYLFRKEGQNVTLSCEQNLNHDAMYWYRQDPGQGLRLIYYSQIVNDFQKGDIAEGYSVSREKKESFPLTVTSAQKNPTAFYLCASSPDSYNSPLHFGNGTRLTVT.

The chain is built from TRBV30 and TRBJ1-3, with no clear D. Germline CDR1 and CDR2: GTSNPN and SVGIG (reference sequence). This CDR3 region has 13 residues. V lost 0 bases and J 5 bases, leaving 8 bases between the germline ends. CDR3 nucleotide sequence: TGTGCCTGGAGTGTATCCATGAGAAACACCATATATTTT. Encoded protein: CAWSVSMRNTIYF.

V usage is TRBV20-1 and J usage is TRBJ1-2, with D uncertain. CDR1 is DFQATT, CDR2 SNEGSKA, per germline (reference sequence). The CDR3 covers 11 residues. Between the trimmed V and J ends, which lost 4 bases and 3 bases, there was a span of 6 bases. Here the CDR3 reads CSANADYGYTF. CDR3 DNA: TGCAGTGCTAACGCGGACTATGGCTACACCTTC.

This chain links TRBV9 with TRBJ1-2; 9 bases are a match to TRBD1. The ends lost 4 bases at V and 7 bases at J; junction bases unmatched: 5. Per the germline V gene, CDR1 is SGDLS and CDR2 is YYNGEE. This CDR3 contains 13 residues. In DNA form, the CDR3 reads TGTGCCAGCAGCCCAAGGACAGGGGTTGGCTACACCTTC. As protein: CASSPRTGVGYTF.

The V call is TRBV6-1, the J call TRBJ1-2, with a weak D call TRBD1 (5 bases). This CDR3 comprises 14 residues. The germline V gene has CDR1 MNHNS and CDR2 SASEGT. V dropped 2 bases and J dropped 2 bases, with 9 bases sitting between them. The chain's CDR3 is CASSESPGNYGYTF. The DNA of the CDR3 is TGTGCCAGCAGTGAAAGTCCAGGGAACTATGGCTACACCTTC.

The CDR3 loop reads CASSLDGSFSYNEQFF. The CDR3 DNA is TGCGCCAGCAGCTTGGACGGATCCTTCTCCTACAATGAGCAGTTCTTC. The chain is built from TRBV5-1 and TRBJ2-1; D is undetermined. Germline values: CDR1 SGHRS, CDR2 YFSETQ. There are 16 residues in the CDR3. V lost 0 bases, J lost 0 bases, and 10 bases lay in between.

CDR3 sequence (DNA): TGTGCCAGCAGCCCTGCCTCTAGGAGCTCCTACGAGCAGTACTTC. Protein product: CASSPASRSSYEQYF. The chain uses TRBV3-1 (or the pseudogene TRBV3-2) and TRBJ2-7; D is unresolved. The V end lost 4 bases, the J end lost 0 bases, and 13 bases lay between the germline ends. The CDR3 has 15 residues. The germline V gene has CDR1 LGHDT and CDR2 YNNKEL (reference sequence).

The V gene is TRBV11-2, the J gene TRBJ1-2; TRBD1 aligns across 7 bases. Germline-derived CDR1 and CDR2 are SGHAT and FQNNGV. The CDR3 is 16 residues long. V lost 4 bases, J lost 8 bases, and 16 bases stayed unmatched. The CDR3 region is CASSSNRGAGHNGYTF. In nucleotides, the CDR3 is TGTGCCAGCAGCTCAAACAGGGGTGCCGGTCATAACGGCTACACCTTC.

V and J are TRBV28 and TRBJ1-4, with 8 bases matching TRBD1. The CDR3 sequence is 16 residues long. Germline lookup yields CDR1 MDHEN and CDR2 SYDVKM. The ends lost 5 bases at V and 0 bases at J; junction bases unmatched: 5. The CDR3 reads CASSVQGAATNEKLFF. CDR3 nucleotides: TGTGCCAGCAGTGTTCAGGGGGCCGCAACTAATGAAAAACTGTTTTTT. The full variable domain, its missing parts supplied by reference TRBV28 and TRBJ1-4, is DVKVTQSSRYLVKRTGEKVFLECVQDMDHENMFWYRQDPGLGLRLIYFSYDVKMKEKGDIPEGYSVSREKKERFSLILESASTNQTSMYLCASSVQGAATNEKLFFGSGTQLSVL.

The chain combines TRBV7-3 with TRBJ1-2; no firm D call. This CDR3 is built from 13 residues. Trimming cost V 2 bases and J 3 bases, with 7 bases left between them. Germline CDR1 and CDR2: SGHTA and FQGTGA. CDR3 coding DNA: TGTGCCAGCAGCTTAGGGGTGGACTATGGCTACACCTTC. Protein sequence: CASSLGVDYGYTF.

This clone has just a few counts. The chain combines TRBV29-1 with TRBJ2-2; a possible D gene is TRBD2 (6 bases). V lost 6 bases to trimming and J lost 4 bases, with 9 bases between them. CDR3 length: 12 residues. The germline V gene has CDR1 SQVTM and CDR2 ANQGSEA. The CDR3 loop reads CSVLGGTGELFF. CDR3 nucleotide sequence: TGCAGCGTCTTGGGGGGCACCGGGGAGCTGTTTTTT.